A selection of T cell receptor beta chains follows, all from one sample in a study of cytomegalovirus exposure and HLA in healthy donors. Sequenced by immunoSEQ multiplex PCR; TCRdb stores in-frame clones only, minus some. The sample lists approximately 160,000 clones, more than 70% occurring once. Sequenced: PBMCs. The receptors derive from a male donor in good health and CMV-seronegative. Both conserved end residues are trimmed from each CDR3. Each record gives: V gene, CDR3 protein.

v_call: TRBV9
cdr3_aa: ASSVGVGTGDTEAF

v_call: TRBV29-1
cdr3_aa: SVGTGDDPGELF

v_call: TRBV19
cdr3_aa: ASTMYSRGRLNTEAF

v_call: TRBV7-6
cdr3_aa: ASSPIGDTEAF

v_call: TRBV9
cdr3_aa: ASRNRDGYT

v_call: TRBV15
cdr3_aa: ATALRRSSYEQY

v_call: TRBV5-4
cdr3_aa: ASSFYRDGEQY

v_call: TRBV10-3
cdr3_aa: ATRGHNSEKLF

v_call: TRBV7-3
cdr3_aa: ASSLTGGANTEAF

v_call: TRBV6-1
cdr3_aa: ASSEKGPWAGGLLNYGYT

v_call: TRBV11-2
cdr3_aa: ASSLGARSTDTQY

v_call: TRBV7-3
cdr3_aa: ASSLSGGFTYEQY

v_call: TRBV6-5
cdr3_aa: ASSSFGSPGNTEAF

v_call: TRBV12-1
cdr3_aa: ASSPTGTETQY

v_call: TRBV27
cdr3_aa: ASSSNIMTVESDTQY

v_call: TRBV7-8
cdr3_aa: ASSSQSFTRQGHSPLH

v_call: TRBV11-2
cdr3_aa: AGGTGQGAIEQY

v_call: TRBV9
cdr3_aa: ASSVEGLASEQY

v_call: TRBV14
cdr3_aa: ASSQVRGAREGSIY

v_call: TRBV9
cdr3_aa: ASSVVQTGELF

v_call: TRBV28
cdr3_aa: ASSLAGGIGATNEKLF

v_call: TRBV5-1
cdr3_aa: ASSLGTNQETQY

v_call: TRBV6-1
cdr3_aa: ASILWDRGSGELF

v_call: TRBV7-2
cdr3_aa: ASSLGGQGRREAF

v_call: TRBV13
cdr3_aa: ASSSLSSGDLADTQY

v_call: TRBV9
cdr3_aa: ASSVSWGEREKLF

v_call: TRBV7-9
cdr3_aa: ASSLGGQHGSSNQPQH

v_call: TRBV7-9
cdr3_aa: SSSLVPGKENTEAF

v_call: TRBV6-5
cdr3_aa: ASSYPSGSGNTIY

v_call: TRBV7-9
cdr3_aa: ASSFPPGTEVNYGYT

v_call: TRBV27
cdr3_aa: ASSLSPVGRGTGGGRETQY

v_call: TRBV19
cdr3_aa: ASSIQRGQETQY

v_call: TRBV2
cdr3_aa: ASTPANTQNTEAF

v_call: TRBV7-2
cdr3_aa: ASSLNGRASPLH

v_call: TRBV28
cdr3_aa: ATGQGNMNTEAF

v_call: TRBV14
cdr3_aa: ASSQVGLKNIQY

v_call: TRBV27
cdr3_aa: ASSPLGREPSYEQY

v_call: TRBV4-1
cdr3_aa: ASSQDSGLSEKLF

v_call: TRBV9
cdr3_aa: ASSVDRGSYNEQF

v_call: TRBV4-1
cdr3_aa: ASRRDTEAF

v_call: TRBV19
cdr3_aa: ASRAEQGVNSPLH

v_call: TRBV14
cdr3_aa: ASSHRDSEQY